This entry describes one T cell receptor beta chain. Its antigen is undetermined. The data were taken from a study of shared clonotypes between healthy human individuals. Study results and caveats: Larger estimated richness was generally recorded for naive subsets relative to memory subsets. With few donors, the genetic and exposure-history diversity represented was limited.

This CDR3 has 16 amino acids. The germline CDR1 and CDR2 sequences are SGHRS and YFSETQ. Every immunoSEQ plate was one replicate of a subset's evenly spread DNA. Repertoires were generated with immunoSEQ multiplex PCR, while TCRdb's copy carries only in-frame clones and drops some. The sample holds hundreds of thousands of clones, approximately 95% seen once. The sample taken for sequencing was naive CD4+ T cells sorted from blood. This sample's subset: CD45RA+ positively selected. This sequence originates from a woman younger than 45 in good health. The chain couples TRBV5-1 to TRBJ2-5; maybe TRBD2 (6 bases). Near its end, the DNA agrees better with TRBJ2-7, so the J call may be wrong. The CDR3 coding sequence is TGCGCCAGCAGCTTGGAATCTTCGGGGGTGACGTACGAGCAGTACTTC. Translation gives CASSLESSGVTYEQYF.